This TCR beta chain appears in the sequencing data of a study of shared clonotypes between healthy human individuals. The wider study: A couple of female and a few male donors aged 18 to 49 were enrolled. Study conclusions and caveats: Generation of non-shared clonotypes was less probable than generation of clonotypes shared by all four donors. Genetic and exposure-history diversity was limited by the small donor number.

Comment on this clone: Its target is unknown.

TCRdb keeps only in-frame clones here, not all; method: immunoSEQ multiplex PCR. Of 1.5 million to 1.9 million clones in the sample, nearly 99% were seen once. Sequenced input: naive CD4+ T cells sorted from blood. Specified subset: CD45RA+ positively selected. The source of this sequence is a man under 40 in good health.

CDR3 residues: CASSPSGTSYEQYF. The CDR3 region has the DNA TGTGCCAGCAGTCCCAGCGGGACCTCCTACGAGCAGTACTTC. V gene TRBV9 combines with J gene TRBJ2-7; 7 nucleotides align to TRBD2. CDR3 size: 14 residues. The trim removed 5 bases at V and 0 bases at J, leaving 5 bases unmatched. CDR1 and CDR2 from the germline V gene are SGDLS and YYNGEE.